What follows is one T cell receptor (beta chain) and its context. The clone's antigen remains unknown. The input lacks base qualities; no much larger clone sits a single base away. Participants in the prospective study were aged roughly 18 to 100 years, lived in under 30 United States geographic areas, and enrolled through a virtual design. In the prospective study, cohorts were assigned on the basis of participant-reported clinical history obtained from a screening survey and a study questionnaire. Recovered participants in ImmuneRACE Cohort 3 were defined as having two consecutive negative NP/OP PCR tests, clearance from a healthcare professional, or resolution of symptoms. In the prospective study, whole blood, serum and a nasopharyngeal or oropharyngeal swab were collected from each participant by mobile phlebotomists. Participants in the prospective study had the option to provide additional blood draws and questionnaires over a roughly 2-month period. Blood samples from the prospective study were shipped frozen or at room temperature prior to DNA extraction.

The junction shows trimming of 1 base on V and 0 bases on J, and the gene matches do not reach 3 bases of it. The CDR3 covers 16 residues, taking in both the cysteine and the phenylalanine. Of the read, only the CDR3 DNA is kept; its 48 bases are in frame from base 1. CDR1 and CDR2 (SGHRS, YFSETQ) derive from the germline V gene. TCRbeta CDR3 regions were amplified from genomic DNA by means of the immunoSEQ Assay, a bias-controlled multiplex PCR. The authors processed their data as follows. Within the assay, amplification of reference gene primers was used to estimate how many nucleated cells each sample contained. Sequence reads were collapsed and filtered to measure the absolute abundance of every unique TCRbeta CDR3 rearrangement. For each sample, productive Simpson clonality was calculated by taking the square root of Simpson's diversity index across productive rearrangements. What TCRdb holds here is the immuneACCESS table cut down to in-frame rearrangements. Part of the clones is not present; checked against another copy, under half of the missing clones reflect an unresolved V gene, and the others are unexplained. That table supplies the V and J calls and clone size; D and trimming were determined from the DNA. The sample table lists hundreds of thousands of clones, under 90% of them with a count of one. More than 1.5% of the sample belongs to the ten largest clones.

The data were taken from a study of blood T cell repertoires in COVID-19 (dated by TCRdb to the early 2020s). With regard to the full study: Collaborator samples came from the United States, Italy and Spain and covered acute and convalescent phases of COVID-19. Subjects who had been exposed to COVID-19, were actively infected with it, or had recovered from it provided the deeply sampled blood TCRbeta repertoires that made up the dataset. Samples were obtained from the ongoing ImmuneRACE study (first 160 participants) and from 1,254 subjects provided by 6 global collaborators. HLA class I and class II types, where available, came from metadata supplied by the sample provider rather than from assay-based typing. Nearly every sample came with metadata listing a de-identified subject ID, COVID-19 status, age in years and sex. The repertoires were made available in a free public database intended to serve as a resource for research on the immune response to SARS-CoV-2. The material from the prospective study consisted of cDNA or gDNA derived from T cells, B-cell-depleted T cells, or PBMCs.

Study-wide findings and limitations: Clinical and demographic metadata were provided uncurated, with the amount varying by source and participant.

This TCR came from a man in his forties who had recovered from COVID-19. Sequencing was performed on PBMCs or T cells enriched from blood (not recorded which). The chain joins TRBV5-1 to TRBJ2-2; 7 junctional bases match TRBD1. The CDR3 in this case is CASSLHQGANTGELFF. The DNA sequence is as follows: TGCGCCAGCAGCTTGCACCAGGGGGCGAACACCGGGGAGCTGTTTTTT.